This T cell receptor (beta chain) was recovered during a study of blood T cells in healthy people across ages. This CDR3 has 14 amino acids. CDR1 SQVTM and CDR2 ANQGSEA come from the germline V gene. Germline trimming cut 4 bases from V and 4 bases from J; bases unmatched to any gene: 4. Next came a second PCR, run for about 7 to 12 cycles, which used a sample-barcoded 5' primer along with a J-beta primer mix. TCRdb itself ran the 5' RACE reads through MiXCR, one entry per CDR3 protein. The profile shows approximately 1,100,000 distinct CDR3 sequences, 45% of them singletons. For every donor, a draw yielded around 10 milliliters of peripheral blood.

The TCR originated in a woman aged 55-75 years in good health. This chain joins TRBV29-1 and TRBJ2-7; 13 positions agree with TRBD2. Sequences were obtained from blood. The DNA for the CDR3 is TGCAGCGTTGGCTGGACTAGCGGGAGATACGAGCAGTACTTC. This sequence encodes CSVGWTSGRYEQYF.